This TCR beta chain was sequenced in a study of blood T cell repertoires in COVID-19. Study in general: Sites in the United States, Italy and Spain provided acute and convalescent COVID-19 samples. PBMCs, B-cell-depleted T cells, or T cells were the source of the cDNA or gDNA that made up the material.

Sequenced by immunoSEQ multiplex PCR; TCRdb stores in-frame clones only, minus some. The sample lists approximately 190,000 clones; about 88% were seen once. Germline lookup yields CDR1 KGHSH and CDR2 LQKENI. The CDR3 is made up of 13 amino acids. V was shortened by 6 bases and J by 10 bases, with 16 bases between the two germline ends. The sequence came from a man aged 65 to 85 with active or convalescent COVID-19. J is TRBJ1-5 and V is TRBV18; D call uncertain. The material sequenced was peripheral blood. The CDR3 region is CASSPDTTAPQHF. For the CDR3, the DNA is TGTGCCAGCTCGCCCGATACAACAGCTCCCCAGCATTTT.